Sequencing of this T cell receptor beta chain was carried out in a study of cytomegalovirus exposure and HLA in healthy donors. Whole-study context: Earlier, 100 million to 120 million unique TCR beta sequences were recovered from some 200 million T cells by an analysis.

In the case of this clone: Its antigen is unidentified. The junction departs from the called germline gene at one end, perhaps through a read error.

Study-wide results and limits: Rarity marked most TCR sequences, yet some public TCRs occurred in many donors. In a later analysis, donors in an Asian-associated ancestry cluster reportedly had fewer N-insertions in productive TCRs than the cohort mean.

Germline values: CDR1 LNHDA, CDR2 SQIVND (reference sequence). The CDR3 runs to 17 residues. PCR amplification relied on 60 Vbeta primers (plus 13 Jbeta primers). The protocol was immunoSEQ multiplex PCR, while the TCRdb copy is restricted to in-frame clones and leaves out a portion. The table has approximately 290,000 clones, roughly 80% seen once; the top ten hold roughly 0.31%. Every donor was a healthy person donating bone marrow. The clonotype was recovered from a girl aged 2 to 9 in good health and CMV-seronegative. V gene TRBV19 combines with J gene TRBJ1-2, with 7 bases identical to TRBD1. The sample taken for sequencing was PBMCs. Here the CDR3 reads CASSIVGQGVYGYDYTF. The CDR3 bases are TGTGCCAGTAGTATAGTGGGCCAGGGGGTTTACGGCTATGACTACACCTTC.